This paragraph reports one T cell receptor beta chain. Antigen unknown. A much larger clone is a single base away; this may be a read error. This specimen comes from a study of blood T cells in healthy people across ages. Combining a sample-barcoded 5' primer with a J-beta primer mix, a second PCR ran for roughly 7 to 11 cycles. One entry per CDR3 protein, called by TCRdb with MiXCR from the 5' RACE reads. The data hold roughly 730,000 distinct CDR3 sequences, with approximately 53% observed a single time. The extraction recovered at least 5 micrograms of total RNA per sample. Overall study results and limits: Estimated diversity, derived from one million T cells, was regarded as an underestimate.

Sequencing was carried out using blood. The sequence was obtained from a middle-aged man in good health.

Written as DNA, the CDR3 is TGTGCCAGCAGCCAACTAGGACAGGGGCTGTTCACTGAAGTTTTCTTT. Amino acid sequence: CASSQLGQGLFTEVFF. The V call is TRBV4-2, the J call TRBJ1-1, with 9 bases fitting TRBD1. The CDR3 runs 16 residues. Germline V gene data show CDR1 as LGHNA and CDR2 as YNFKEQ.